This entry describes one T cell receptor (beta chain). Under the authors' procedure: By means of reference gene primer amplification, nucleated cell counts were estimated. Measured with immunoSEQ multiplex PCR; TCRdb has only the in-frame clones, and not every one. Clonal size and the V and J genes are those of that table, whereas D and trimming came from the DNA. The sample has about 150,000 clones; around nine tenths are singletons. The sample belongs to a study of blood T cell repertoires in COVID-19. Study background: Samples of COVID-19 (acute and convalescent) were obtained from the United States, Italy and Spain. Nucleic acid was either cDNA or gDNA, and it came from T cells, B-cell-depleted T cells, or PBMCs.

What was sequenced was peripheral blood. The clonotype comes from a man between 60 and 70 years old with active or convalescent COVID-19.

CDR3 amino acids: CASSTTGYTSSEKLFF. CDR3 DNA sequence: TGTGCCAGCAGCACTACGGGATATACGTCATCGGAAAAACTGTTTTTT. This chain joins TRBV13 and TRBJ1-4; unclear D gene. V gave up 5 bases and J gave up 8 bases, with 21 bases separating them. The CDR3 runs to 16 residues. CDR1 PRHDT and CDR2 FYEKMQ come from the germline V gene (reference sequence).